A single TCR beta chain is shown here with its context. Its cognate antigen is unknown. Template material for amplifying TCR beta CDR3 regions consisted of RNA transcripts. TCR CDR3 underwent first-round RT-PCR with the HTBI primer set. TCRdb re-derived calls from the multiplex PCR reads in MiXCR, one entry per CDR3 protein. The sample lists almost 600,000 distinct CDR3 sequences, 14% occurring once. This CDR3 region has 16 residues. Trimming removed 5 bases from V and 3 bases from J; junction bases left unmatched: 5. The V gene's germline CDR1 is SGHTA and CDR2 FQGNSA. This sample is drawn from a study of T cells in Graves' hyperthyroidism and ophthalmopathy. Regarding the study as a whole: A model using 13 V-J features told ophthalmopathy apart from stable hyperthyroidism. In blood, most of the thyroid clonotypes expanded above 0.001 were also present.

V and J are TRBV7-2 and TRBJ2-3; 13 positions match TRBD2. The sequence was obtained from a woman younger than 45 with Graves' hyperthyroidism that later progressed to Graves' ophthalmopathy. Sequencing was done on a sample of blood. This CDR3 reads CASSDRLAGGTDTQYF. The CDR3 DNA sequence: TGTGCCAGCAGCGACAGACTAGCGGGGGGTACAGATACGCAGTATTTT.